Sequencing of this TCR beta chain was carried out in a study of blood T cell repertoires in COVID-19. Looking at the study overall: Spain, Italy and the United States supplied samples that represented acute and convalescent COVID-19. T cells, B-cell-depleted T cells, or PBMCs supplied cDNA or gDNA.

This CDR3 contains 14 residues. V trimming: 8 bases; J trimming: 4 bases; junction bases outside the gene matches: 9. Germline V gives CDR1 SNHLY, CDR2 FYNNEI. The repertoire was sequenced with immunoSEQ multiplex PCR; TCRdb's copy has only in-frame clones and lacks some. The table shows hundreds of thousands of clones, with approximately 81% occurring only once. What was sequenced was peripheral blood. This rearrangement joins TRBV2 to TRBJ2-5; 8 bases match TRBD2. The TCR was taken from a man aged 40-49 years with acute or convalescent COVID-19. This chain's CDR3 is CASRGLAGPETQYF. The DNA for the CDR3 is TGTGCCAGCCGGGGGCTAGCGGGCCCAGAGACCCAGTACTTC. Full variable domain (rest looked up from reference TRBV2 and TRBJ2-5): EPEVTQTPSHQVTQMGQEVILRCVPISNHLYFYWYRQILGQKVEFLVSFYNNEISEKSEIFDDQFSVERPDGSNFTLKIRSTKLEDSAMYFCASRGLAGPETQYFGPGTRLLVL.